This T cell receptor beta chain was found in a study of T-cell reconstitution after alpha-beta-depleted transplantation in children. Unique molecular identifiers were incorporated into the prepared TCRbeta library. Each CDR3 protein gets one entry after TCRdb re-called the PCR reads with MiXCR. The sample holds about 400,000 distinct CDR3 sequences, approximately 20% seen once. Germline V gene lookup returns CDR1 MDHEN and CDR2 SYDVKM. The length of the CDR3 is 15 residues. V was shortened by 2 bases and J by 4 bases, with 12 bases between the two germline ends. This clonotype came up a few times. The specimen was PBMCs from the stem cell graft donor, collected from the stem cell graft. The chain joins TRBV28 to TRBJ2-1; maybe TRBD2 (5 bases). The sequence derives from a human donor who donated a stem cell graft to a child with acute myeloid leukemia. CDR3 sequence: CASSLVGVGYNEQFF. The DNA of the CDR3 is TGTGCCAGCAGTTTAGTGGGAGTCGGTTACAATGAGCAGTTCTTC. The whole variable domain, remainder taken from reference TRBV28 and TRBJ2-1, is DVKVTQSSRYLVKRTGEKVFLECVQDMDHENMFWYRQDPGLGLRLIYFSYDVKMKEKGDIPEGYSVSREKKERFSLILESASTNQTSMYLCASSLVGVGYNEQFFGPGTRLTVL.